Sequencing of this T cell receptor (beta chain) was carried out in a study of T cell clonotyping in hematopoietic cell transplantation. CDR1 and CDR2 from the germline V gene are SGHDT and YYEEEE. With 0 bases removed from V and 0 bases from J, the gap between germline ends came to 10 bases. This CDR3 comprises 16 residues. Sequencing was performed with immunoSEQ multiplex PCR; in TCRdb, only in-frame clones are kept and a portion is missing. This table has around 21,000 clones, about 72% appearing once. Noted time point: recipient sample about 28 days before transplant, after cytoreduction. The J gene is TRBJ1-5, the V gene TRBV5-6; no firm D call. The sample was peripheral blood mononuclear cells, taken before stem cell transplant. The TCR was taken from a man between 60 and 70 years old with acute myeloid leukemia. Some clones in this sample may be carry-over from other donors' samples. DNA for the CDR3: TGTGCCAGCAGCTTGGGTGGCCTTTATAGCAATCAGCCCCAGCATTTT. It codes for CASSLGGLYSNQPQHF.